The present entry profiles one TCR beta chain with its context. Antigen specificity is unknown. CDR1 and CDR2 (germline): SGHTA, FQGTGA. The CDR3 contains 12 residues. The authors made TCR beta cDNA libraries by 5'RACE template switching. This switching added a universal primer site and UMIs. TCRdb reanalyzed the 5' RACE reads and collapses them to one entry per CDR3 protein, without DNA. The sample totals roughly 430,000 distinct CDR3 sequences. The sample belongs to a study of T cells expressing NK-cell markers. The wider study: The study sequenced eight donors, seven HCMV-seropositive and one seronegative. Overall study results and limits: In about 6 donors, dominant CD3+CD56+NKG2C+ clones formed about 1.0-7.5% of CD8+ cells. Uncertainty persisted over the HCMV specificity of expanded NKG2C+ T cell clones.

J is TRBJ1-1 and V is TRBV7-3; with no DNA, the TCRdb D assignment of TRBD1 cannot be verified. This receptor was obtained from a woman between 18 and 69 years old in good health. The specimen was blood T cells: a sorted CD56 or NKG2C T cell subset, CD4+ or CD8+ T cells, or bulk PBMC T cells (not recorded which). Here the CDR3 reads CASNPLNTEAFF.